The sequence of this T cell receptor (beta chain) was determined in a study of response to subunit inactivated influenza vaccine. CDR3 size: 14 residues. Germline CDR1 SQVTM, CDR2 ANQGSEA. With 6 bases clipped from V and 7 bases from J, the junction kept 5 bases outside the gene matches. Each CDR3 protein gets one entry after TCRdb re-called the RT-PCR reads with MiXCR. Here the sample spans 650,000 to 800,000 distinct CDR3 sequences, 14% being singletons. This TCR was sampled from a man aged 45-65 years who received an inactivated influenza vaccine. The source material was PBMCs from blood, sampled 14 to 15 days before vaccination. The genes are TRBV29-1 and TRBJ2-1; TRBD2 matches 14 bases. CDR3 bases: TGCAGCGTCCGACTAGCGGGGGGGCGTAATGAGCAGTTCTTC. It translates to CSVRLAGGRNEQFF.